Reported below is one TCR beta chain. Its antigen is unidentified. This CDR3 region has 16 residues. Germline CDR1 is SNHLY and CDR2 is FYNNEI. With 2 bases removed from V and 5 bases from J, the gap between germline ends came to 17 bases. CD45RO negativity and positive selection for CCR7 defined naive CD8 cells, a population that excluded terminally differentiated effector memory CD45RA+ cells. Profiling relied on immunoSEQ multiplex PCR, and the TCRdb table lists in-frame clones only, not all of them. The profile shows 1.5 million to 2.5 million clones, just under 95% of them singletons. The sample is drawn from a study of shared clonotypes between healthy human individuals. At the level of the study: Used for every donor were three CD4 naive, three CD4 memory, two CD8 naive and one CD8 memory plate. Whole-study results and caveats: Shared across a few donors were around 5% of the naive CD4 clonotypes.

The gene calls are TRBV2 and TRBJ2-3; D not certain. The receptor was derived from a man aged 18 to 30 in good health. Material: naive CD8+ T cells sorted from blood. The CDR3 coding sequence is TGTGCCAGCAGTGAACCCGCCGATACCGCCGGAGATACGCAGTATTTT. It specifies CASSEPADTAGDTQYF.